Sequencing of this TCR beta chain was carried out in a study of T cell changes during pregnancy in multiple sclerosis. Losses at the gene ends were 10 bases for V and 0 bases for J; bases not matched to a gene: 10. CDR3 length: 15 residues. CDR1 ENHRY and CDR2 SYGVKD come from the germline V gene. Clones were read by immunoSEQ multiplex PCR, and TCRdb kept only the in-frame ones, dropping some. The sample holds around 69,000 clones, around 92% seen once. The chain carries TRBV10-3 and TRBJ1-1, with TRBD1 identical over 8 bases. Here the sequenced sample was peripheral blood, taken in the third trimester of pregnancy. The sequence derives from a female donor in good health, enrolled as a control in a pregnancy study. This chain's CDR3 is CATTPAGGLNTEAFF. CDR3 sequence (DNA): TGTGCCACCACCCCGGCAGGGGGCCTGAACACTGAAGCTTTCTTT.